This TCR beta chain stems from a study of Tregs in tolerant kidney transplant recipients (dated by TCRdb to 2018 to 2020). Background on the whole study: Transplants used related donors with nonmyeloablative bone marrow transplantation; mixed chimerism was transient in the human trials. TCRbeta sequencing was used in the study to identify donor-specific regulatory T cells before combined kidney and bone marrow transplantation, and the identified cells were then tracked after transplant.

Study-wide findings and limitations: The study was constrained by small patient numbers, and validation of the findings is required in larger populations and under other immunosuppression protocols. For some patients the PCR primers changed over time, which made it impossible to compare the samples from those patients at the nucleotide level. In tolerant patients, donor-specific Tregs expanded more than Tregs overall, which suggests antigen-driven rather than nonspecific expansion. Biological reproducibility was not examined directly, but technical replication error appeared to be minimal. Expanding Tregs with activated donor B cells appeared to identify the most biologically relevant and donor-specific TCRbeta repertoire.

As regards this clone: Its antigen is still unknown. No base-level quality is on record; no much larger clone is a single base apart.

The time point label, as the study defines it: blood sample drawn before combined kidney and bone marrow transplant. Thawed PBMCs were FACS-sorted into unstimulated Tregs (CD4+CD25+CD127-), CD4+ non-Tregs (CD4+CD25-), CD4 cells and CD8 cells. A few combined kidney and bone marrow transplant recipients from the ITN036ST trial were included as patients, and samples were available only from these trial subjects. Healthy control blood was separated into PBMCs by Ficoll density gradient and cryopreserved, and patient PBMCs were collected both before and after transplant. Reading from cysteine to phenylalanine, the CDR3 counts 15 amino acids. Of all the DNA, just the CDR3 is kept, 45 bases in frame from base 1. CDR1 and CDR2 are drawn from the germline V gene: MGHRA, YSYEKL. V loses 4 bases at its end and J loses 5 bases; junction bases beyond the gene matches: 7. For TCRbeta CDR3 sequencing, genomic DNA from the sorted cells was extracted using the QIAGEN DNeasy Blood and Tissue Kit. High-throughput TCRbeta CDR3 sequencing, which included PCR amplification with bias correction and internal controls, was done commercially through immunoSEQ. The authors' pipeline ran thus. A unique productive TCRbeta sequence was defined by the CDR3 nucleotide sequence when primers matched, and otherwise by the CDR3 amino acid sequence together with the Vbeta and Jbeta genes. As a correction for sorting error, sequences shared between sorted populations at a frequency ratio of 2:1 or less were discarded, and the remaining shared sequences were assigned to the higher population. Donor-reactive sequences were defined as at least 5-fold expanded in CFSE-low cells versus unstimulated cells, with frequency of at least 0.01% in CFSE-low cells. Repertoire divergence was quantified by Jensen-Shannon divergence using the top 100 TCRbeta sequences ranked by frequency. For samples with multiple sequencing runs, sorting error was corrected in each run separately before the runs were combined. The table was pulled from immuneACCESS by TCRdb, which kept in-frame rearrangements only. Such tables lose some clones; where checked, under half of the loss comes from unresolved V genes, and the rest has no known cause. V and J calls and clone size are copied from that table; D and trimming were computed from the DNA. The sample records about 77,000 clones, more than 95% of which are singletons. In total, the top ten clones hold over 0.45% of the sample.

The chain is assembled from TRBV4-1 and TRBJ2-5, with 10 bases matching TRBD1. This TCR was sampled from a human donor who received a combined kidney and bone marrow transplant. Sequenced here: CD4+ T cells from blood, sampled before the transplant. The CDR3 amino acid sequence is: CASSRPGQGTETQYF. The DNA sequence is given as TGCGCCAGCAGCCGCCCGGGACAGGGGACCGAGACCCAGTACTTC.